This T cell receptor beta chain stems from a study of shared clonotypes between healthy human individuals. This clone has just one count. Germline CDR1 reads SGHTA; CDR2 reads FQGNSA. The J segment lost 4 bases and the V segment lost 5 bases, leaving 6 bases of the junction unmatched. The CDR3 runs to 14 residues. The data were produced by immunoSEQ multiplex PCR, yet TCRdb's version contains in-frame clones alone and is incomplete. The table includes 1.6 million or so clones, just under 99% detected once. The chain links TRBV7-2 to TRBJ2-3; 7 bases fit TRBD2. The sequence derives from a man younger than 40 in good health. The sample was naive CD4+ T cells sorted from blood. The subset was: CD45RA+ positively selected. The DNA for the CDR3 is TGTGCCAGCAGCCTCGGACTAGTCCCAGATACGCAGTATTTT. It is translated as CASSLGLVPDTQYF.